These 7 T cell receptor beta chains were sequenced from one sample in a study of response to subunit inactivated influenza vaccine. TCRdb passed the RT-PCR reads through MiXCR, listing each CDR3 protein once. The data contain 610,000 or so distinct CDR3 sequences, 11% to 15% of them seen just once; the ten biggest clones take up around 10%. The sequenced sample was PBMCs from blood, obtained approximately 13 days after vaccination. The receptors shown here come from a man aged 50 or older who received an inactivated influenza vaccine.

This clonotype came up a few times. The chain carries TRBV7-2 and TRBJ2-7; TRBD1 matches 8 bases. J gave up 3 bases and V 5 bases, and 6 bases lay outside the gene matches. The germline V gene encodes CDR1 SGHTA and CDR2 FQGNSA. The CDR3 has 14 residues. CDR3 loop: CASSETGGFYEQYF. The CDR3 DNA is TGTGCCAGCAGCGAAACAGGGGGATTCTACGAGCAGTACTTC. The entire variable domain, with the rest obtained from reference TRBV7-2 and TRBJ2-7, is as follows: GAGVSQSPSNKVTEKGKDVELRCDPISGHTALYWYRQSLGQGLEFLIYFQGNSAPDKSGLPSDRFSAERTGGSVSTLTIQRTQQEDSAVYLCASSETGGFYEQYFGPGTRLTVT.

The V and J genes are TRBV28 and TRBJ2-3; D remains unclear. The CDR3 length is 15 residues. Looked up from germline, CDR1 is MDHEN and CDR2 is SYDVKM. V lost 2 bases, J lost 2 bases, and 11 bases lay in between. CDR3 residues: CASSLRAIYTDTQYF. As DNA, the CDR3 is TGTGCCAGCAGTTTAAGGGCTATCTACACAGATACGCAGTATTTT. The variable domain in full, with the rest retrieved from reference TRBV28 and TRBJ2-3, is DVKVTQSSRYLVKRTGEKVFLECVQDMDHENMFWYRQDPGLGLRLIYFSYDVKMKEKGDIPEGYSVSREKKERFSLILESASTNQTSMYLCASSLRAIYTDTQYFGPGTRLTVL.

This clonotype was observed a handful of times. This chain uses TRBV6-5 with TRBJ2-7; D possibly corresponds to TRBD2 (5 bases). The CDR3 length is 14 residues. Germline CDR1 and CDR2: MNHEY and SVGAGI. V gave up 0 bases and J gave up 7 bases, with 13 bases separating them. The CDR3 coding sequence is TGTGCCAGCAGTTACTCTGCGGGCGGGCGGGAGCAGTACTTC. Amino acid sequence: CASSYSAGGREQYF.

This clonotype was seen only a few times. The rearrangement links TRBV30 to TRBJ1-1; D unresolved. Between the trimmed V and J ends, which lost 1 base and 6 bases, there was a span of 18 bases. Germline values: CDR1 GTSNPN, CDR2 SVGIG (reference sequence). The CDR3 is made up of 15 amino acids. CDR3 nucleotides: TGTGCCTGGAGTGAAGGGCTAGGAGGGCTTCCTGAAGCTTTCTTT. Its translation is CAWSEGLGGLPEAFF.

The V and J genes are TRBV7-9 and TRBJ2-3; no firm D call. This CDR3 spans 11 amino acids. V lost 4 bases to trimming and J lost 14 bases, with 13 bases between them. In germline, CDR1 is SEHNR, CDR2 FQNEAQ (reference sequence). CDR3 DNA sequence: TGTGCCAGCAGCTCCGGACCAGAATGGTATTTT. Encoded protein: CASSSGPEWYF. The full variable domain, in which reference TRBV7-9 and TRBJ2-3 provide the parts outside the CDR3, is DTGVSQNPRHKITKRGQNVTFRCDPISEHNRLYWYRQTLGQGPEFLTYFQNEAQLEKSRLLSDRFSAERPKGSFSTLEIQRTEQGDSAMYLCASSSGPEWYFGPGTRLTVL.

V usage is TRBV6-2 or TRBV6-3 and J usage is TRBJ2-3; D ambiguous. CDR3 size: 13 residues. Looked up from germline, CDR1 is MNHEY and CDR2 is SVGEGT. Trimming took off 4 bases at V and 2 bases at J, with 7 bases between the two ends. The CDR3 is CASSSYNTDTQYF. Here the CDR3 DNA reads TGTGCCAGCAGTTCCTACAACACAGATACGCAGTATTTT.

This clonotype was found many times. The rearrangement links TRBV30 to TRBJ1-2; D gene uncertain. The V gene's germline CDR1 is GTSNPN and CDR2 SVGIG (reference sequence). The CDR3 covers 11 residues. With 0 bases removed from V and 5 bases from J, the gap between germline ends came to 4 bases. Here the CDR3 reads CAWSVRYGYTF. The CDR3 coding sequence is TGTGCCTGGAGTGTACGGTATGGCTACACCTTC. Variable domain in full (rest from reference TRBV30 and TRBJ1-2): SQTIHQWPATLVQPVGSPLSLECTVEGTSNPNLYWYRQAAGRGLQLLFYSVGIGQISSEVPQNLSASRPQDRQFILSSKKLLLSDSGFYLCAWSVRYGYTFGSGTRLTVV.